This TCR beta chain was identified in a study of molecular identifiers for immune sequencing clone quantification. A single record per CDR3 protein comes from TCRdb applying MiXCR to the PCR reads. The sample includes some 680,000 distinct CDR3 sequences, approximately 24% of them seen just once. Germline-derived CDR1 and CDR2 are MDHEN and SYDVKM. Trimming at V came to 4 bases and at J to 3 bases, leaving 10 bases not matched to a gene. The CDR3 covers 18 residues. In the case of this clonotype: The final CDR3 position lacks the conserved phenylalanine or tryptophan, pointing to a likely read error.

The genes are TRBV28 and TRBJ2-3; the match to TRBD2 covers 13 bases. The TCR sequence derives from a human donor in good health. Some libraries in this study had Jurkat cell RNA spiked in. Source material: naive CD8+ T cells from blood, with Jurkat cell RNA spiked in. This sample's subset: FACS-sorted CD8+CD4-CCR7+CD45RA+ naive T cells. The CDR3: CASSSPLAGGSPTDTQYS. CDR3 coding DNA: TGTGCCAGCAGTTCCCCACTAGCGGGAGGGTCCCCTACAGATACGCAGTATTCT.